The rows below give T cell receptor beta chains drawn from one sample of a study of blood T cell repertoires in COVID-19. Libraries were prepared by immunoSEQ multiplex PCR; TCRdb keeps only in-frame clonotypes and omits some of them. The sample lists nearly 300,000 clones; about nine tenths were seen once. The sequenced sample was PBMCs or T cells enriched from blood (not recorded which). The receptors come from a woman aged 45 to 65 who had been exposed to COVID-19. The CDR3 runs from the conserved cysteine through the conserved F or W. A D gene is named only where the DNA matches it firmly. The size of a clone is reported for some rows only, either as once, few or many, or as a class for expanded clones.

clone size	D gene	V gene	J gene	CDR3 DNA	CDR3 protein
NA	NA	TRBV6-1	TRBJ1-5	TGTGCCAGCAGTGAACTCTTTTATCAGCCCCAGCATTTT	CASSELFYQPQHF
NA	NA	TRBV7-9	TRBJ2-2	TGTGCCAGCAGCTTCACCCCGATGCGGGCCATGAACACCGGGGAGCTGTTTTTT	CASSFTPMRAMNTGELFF
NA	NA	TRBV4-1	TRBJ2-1	TGCGCCAGCAGCCAAGAAGTTAAGAAGGGGTCGTTCTCCTACAATGAGCAGTTCTTC	CASSQEVKKGSFSYNEQFF
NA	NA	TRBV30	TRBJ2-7	TGTGCCTGGAGTCCGGGTCACGAGCAGTACTTC	CAWSPGHEQYF
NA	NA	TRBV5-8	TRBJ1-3	TGTGCCAGCAGCTTCGGAGGGTTCTCTGGAAACACCATATATTTT	CASSFGGFSGNTIYF
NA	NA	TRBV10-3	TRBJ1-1	TGTGCCATCAGTGAGCCTAACTCCGGACAGTCTGAAGCTTTCTTT	CAISEPNSGQSEAFF
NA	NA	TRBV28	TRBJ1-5	TGTGCCAGCAGCGGCCCCCGGGGTTATAGCAATCAGCCCCAGCATTTT	CASSGPRGYSNQPQHF
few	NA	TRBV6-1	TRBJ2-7	TGTGCCAGCAGTGATAGGGGCCAGGGGAAATACGAGCAGTACTTC	CASSDRGQGKYEQYF
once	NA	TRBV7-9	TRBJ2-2	TGTGCCAGCAGCGTCGCCCGGGTCACCGGGGAGCTGTTTTTT	CASSVARVTGELFF
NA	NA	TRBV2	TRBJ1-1	TGTGCCAGCAGGGCAGAATTGAACACTGAAGCTTTCTTT	CASRAELNTEAFF
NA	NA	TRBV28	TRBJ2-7	TGTGCCAGCAGTTTGCAGCTGACAGTCTCCTACGAGCAGTACTTC	CASSLQLTVSYEQYF
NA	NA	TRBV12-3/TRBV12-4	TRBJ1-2	TGTGCCAGCAGTTTGGTCAGTAACTATGGCTACACCTTC	CASSLVSNYGYTF
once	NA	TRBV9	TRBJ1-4	TGTGCCAGCAGCGTAGAGCCCTTGAGGGAAAAACTGTTTTTT	CASSVEPLREKLFF
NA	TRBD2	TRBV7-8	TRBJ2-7	TGTGCCAGCAGCGACACTAGCGGGGGCTACGAGCAGTACTTC	CASSDTSGGYEQYF
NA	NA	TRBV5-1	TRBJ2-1	TGCGCCAGCAGCTTGTTCGTGGGGGGGCCCAGTGAGCAGTTCTTC	CASSLFVGGPSEQFF
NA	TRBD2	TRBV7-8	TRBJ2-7	TGTGCCAGCAGCCGGACTAGCGGGGACTACGAGCAGTACTTC	CASSRTSGDYEQYF
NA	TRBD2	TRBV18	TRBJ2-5	TGTGCCAGCTCACTTAGCGGGACTAGCGGGGCCTACTTC	CASSLSGTSGAYF
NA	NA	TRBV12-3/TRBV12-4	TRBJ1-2	TGTGCCAGCAGTTTCAGGGGATTTGGTGGCTACACCTTC	CASSFRGFGGYTF
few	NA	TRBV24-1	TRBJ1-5	TGTGCCACCAGTGGGACCGGGGGGAGCAATCAGCCCCAGCATTTT	CATSGTGGSNQPQHF
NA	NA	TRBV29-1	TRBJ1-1	TGCAGCGTTGTCTCAGGAACTGAAGCTTTCTTT	CSVVSGTEAFF
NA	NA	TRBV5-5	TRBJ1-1	TGTGCCAGCAGCCGAGACGGTAGACAGGCGACGGCTGAAGCTTTCTTT	CASSRDGRQATAEAFF
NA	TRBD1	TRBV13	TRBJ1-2	TGTGCCAGCAGCTTGGGACAGGGGGTGACTGGCTACACCTTC	CASSLGQGVTGYTF
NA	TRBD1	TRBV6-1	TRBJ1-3	TGTGCCAGCAGTGACCGACAGGGAAGAGGAAACACCATATATTTT	CASSDRQGRGNTIYF
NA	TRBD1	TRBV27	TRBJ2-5	TGTGCCAGCAGTCACGACAGGGAAGAGACCCAGTACTTC	CASSHDREETQYF
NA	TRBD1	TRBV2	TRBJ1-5	TGTGCCAGCAGCGGACAGGAAACCTATCAGCCCCAGCATTTT	CASSGQETYQPQHF
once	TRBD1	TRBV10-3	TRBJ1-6	TGTGCCATCAGTGGGGGACAGGATAATTCACCCCTCCACTTT	CAISGGQDNSPLHF
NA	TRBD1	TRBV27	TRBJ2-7	TGTGCCAGCAGTCCCCGGGACAGCTCCTACGAGCAGTACTTC	CASSPRDSSYEQYF